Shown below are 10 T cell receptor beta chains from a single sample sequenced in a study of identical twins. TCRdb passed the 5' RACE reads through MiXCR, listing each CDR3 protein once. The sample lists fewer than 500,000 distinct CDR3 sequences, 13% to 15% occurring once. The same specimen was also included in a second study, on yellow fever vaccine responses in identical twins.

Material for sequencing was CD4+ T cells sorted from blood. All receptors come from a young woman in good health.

The CDR3 sequence: CASSLDLGGPGELFF. The CDR3 DNA follows: TGTGCCAGCAGCTTAGATCTGGGGGGACCCGGGGAGCTGTTTTTT. V is TRBV11-2 and J is TRBJ2-2; weak D call: TRBD2 (6 bases). In germline, CDR1 is SGHAT, CDR2 FQNNGV. The CDR3 loop spans 15 amino acids. V lost 0 bases, J lost 6 bases, and 11 bases lay in between. Filled out from reference TRBV11-2 and TRBJ2-2, the complete variable domain reads EAGVAQSPRYKIIEKRQSVAFWCNPISGHATLYWYQQILGQGPKLLIQFQNNGVVDDSQLPKDRFSAERLKGVDSTLKIQPAKLEDSAVYLCASSLDLGGPGELFFGEGSRLTVL.

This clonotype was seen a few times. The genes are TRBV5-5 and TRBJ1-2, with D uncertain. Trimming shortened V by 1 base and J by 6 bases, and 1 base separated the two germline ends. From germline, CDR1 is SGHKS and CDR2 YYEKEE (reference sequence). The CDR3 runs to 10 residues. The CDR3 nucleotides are TGTGCCAGCAGCTTGAATGGCTACACCTTC. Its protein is CASSLNGYTF. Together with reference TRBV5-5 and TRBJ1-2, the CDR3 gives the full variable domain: DAGVTQSPTHLIKTRGQQVTLRCSPISGHKSVSWYQQVLGQGPQFIFQYYEKEERGRGNFPDRFSARQFPNYSSELNVNALLLGDSALYLCASSLNGYTFGSGTRLTVV.

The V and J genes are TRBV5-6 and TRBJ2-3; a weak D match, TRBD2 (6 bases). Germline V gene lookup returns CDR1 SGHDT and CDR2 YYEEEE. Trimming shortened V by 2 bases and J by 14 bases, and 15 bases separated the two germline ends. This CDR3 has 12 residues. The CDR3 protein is CASSLRLGKRYF. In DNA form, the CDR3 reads TGTGCCAGCAGCTTACGACTAGGCAAGCGGTATTTT. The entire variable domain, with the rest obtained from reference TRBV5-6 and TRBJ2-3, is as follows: DAGVTQSPTHLIKTRGQQVTLRCSPKSGHDTVSWYQQALGQGPQFIFQYYEEEERQRGNFPDRFSGHQFPNYSSELNVNALLLGDSALYLCASSLRLGKRYFGPGTRLTVL.

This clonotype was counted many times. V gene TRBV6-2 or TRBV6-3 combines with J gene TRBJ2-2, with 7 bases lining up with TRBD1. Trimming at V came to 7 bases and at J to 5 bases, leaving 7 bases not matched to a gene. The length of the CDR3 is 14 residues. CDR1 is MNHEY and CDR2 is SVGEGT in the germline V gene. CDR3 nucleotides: TGTGCCAGCAACCGACAGGGATCGACCGGGGAGCTGTTTTTT. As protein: CASNRQGSTGELFF.

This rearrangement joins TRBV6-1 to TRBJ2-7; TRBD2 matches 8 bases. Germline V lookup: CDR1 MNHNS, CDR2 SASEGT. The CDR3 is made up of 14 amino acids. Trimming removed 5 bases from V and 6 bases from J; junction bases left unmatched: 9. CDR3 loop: CASSPGGVRTEQYF. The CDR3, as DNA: TGTGCCAGCAGTCCGGGGGGGGTCCGCACCGAGCAGTACTTC.

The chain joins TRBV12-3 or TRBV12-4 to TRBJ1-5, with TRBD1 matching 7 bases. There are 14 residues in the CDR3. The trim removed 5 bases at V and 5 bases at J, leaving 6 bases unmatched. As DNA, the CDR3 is TGTGCCAGCAGTACTGACAGGGAGGATCAGCCCCAGCATTTT. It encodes CASSTDREDQPQHF.

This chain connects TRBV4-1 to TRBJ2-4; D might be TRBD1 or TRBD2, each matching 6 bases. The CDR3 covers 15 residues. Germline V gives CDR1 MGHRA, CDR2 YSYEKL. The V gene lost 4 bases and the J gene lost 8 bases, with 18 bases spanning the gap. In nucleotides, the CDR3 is TGCGCCAGCAGCCCGCAAGTGGGGGGCGGGGACATTCAGTACTTC. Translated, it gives CASSPQVGGGDIQYF.

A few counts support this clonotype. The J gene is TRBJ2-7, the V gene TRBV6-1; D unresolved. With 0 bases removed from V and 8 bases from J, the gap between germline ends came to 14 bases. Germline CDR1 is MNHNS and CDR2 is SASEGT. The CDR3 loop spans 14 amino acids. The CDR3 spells CASSEAVVAEKQYF. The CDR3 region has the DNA TGTGCCAGCAGTGAAGCAGTTGTGGCGGAAAAGCAGTACTTC.

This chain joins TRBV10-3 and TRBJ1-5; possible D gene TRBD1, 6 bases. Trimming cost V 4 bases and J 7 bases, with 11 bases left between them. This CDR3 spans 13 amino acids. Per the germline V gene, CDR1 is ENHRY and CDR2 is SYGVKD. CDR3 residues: CAISVEGGQPQHF. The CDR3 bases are TGTGCCATCAGTGTTGAGGGGGGGCAGCCCCAGCATTTT.

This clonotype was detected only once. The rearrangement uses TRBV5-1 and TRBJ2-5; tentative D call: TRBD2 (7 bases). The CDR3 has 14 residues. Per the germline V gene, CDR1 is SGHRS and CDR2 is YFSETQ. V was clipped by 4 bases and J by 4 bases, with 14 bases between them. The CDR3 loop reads CASSHVGGRETQYF. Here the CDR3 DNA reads TGCGCCAGCAGCCACGTGGGGGGGCGAGAGACCCAGTACTTC.